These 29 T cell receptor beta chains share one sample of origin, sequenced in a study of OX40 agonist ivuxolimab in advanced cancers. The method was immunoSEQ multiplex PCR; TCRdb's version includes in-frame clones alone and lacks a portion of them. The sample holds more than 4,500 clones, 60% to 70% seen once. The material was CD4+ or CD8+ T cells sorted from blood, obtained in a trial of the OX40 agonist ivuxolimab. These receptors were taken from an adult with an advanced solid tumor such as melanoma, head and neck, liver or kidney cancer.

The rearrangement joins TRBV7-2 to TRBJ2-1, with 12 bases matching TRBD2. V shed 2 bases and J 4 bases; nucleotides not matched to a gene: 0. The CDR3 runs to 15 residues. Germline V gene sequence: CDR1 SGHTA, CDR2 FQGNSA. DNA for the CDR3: TGTGCCAGCAGCTTAACTAGCGGGAGGTACAATGAGCAGTTCTTC. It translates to CASSLTSGRYNEQFF.

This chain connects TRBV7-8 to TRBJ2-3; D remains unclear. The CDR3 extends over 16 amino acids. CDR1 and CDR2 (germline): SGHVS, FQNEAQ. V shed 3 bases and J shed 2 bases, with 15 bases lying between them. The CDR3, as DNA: TGTGCCAGCAGCTTGTCTTCCTTAGTCAACACAGATACGCAGTATTTT. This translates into CASSLSSLVNTDTQYF.

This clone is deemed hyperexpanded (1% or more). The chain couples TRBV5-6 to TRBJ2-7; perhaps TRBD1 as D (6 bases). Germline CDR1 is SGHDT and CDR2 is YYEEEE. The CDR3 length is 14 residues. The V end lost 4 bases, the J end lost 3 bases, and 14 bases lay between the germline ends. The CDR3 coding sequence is TGTGCCAGCAGCGGGTGGGACAACCTCTACGAGCAGTACTTC. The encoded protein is CASSGWDNLYEQYF.

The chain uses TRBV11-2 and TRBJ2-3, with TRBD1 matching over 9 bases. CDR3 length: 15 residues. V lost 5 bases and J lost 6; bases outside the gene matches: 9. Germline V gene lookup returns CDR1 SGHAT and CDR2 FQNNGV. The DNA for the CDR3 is TGTGCCAGCAGCCCCGGTCCCGGGACAGGGGATACGCAGTATTTT. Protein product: CASSPGPGTGDTQYF.

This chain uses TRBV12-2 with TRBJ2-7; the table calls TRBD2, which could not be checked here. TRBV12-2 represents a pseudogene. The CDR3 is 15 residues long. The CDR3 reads CASGNRDWGWYEQYF. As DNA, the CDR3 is TGTGCCAGCGGAAACCGGGACTGGGGTTGGTACGAGCAGTACTTC.

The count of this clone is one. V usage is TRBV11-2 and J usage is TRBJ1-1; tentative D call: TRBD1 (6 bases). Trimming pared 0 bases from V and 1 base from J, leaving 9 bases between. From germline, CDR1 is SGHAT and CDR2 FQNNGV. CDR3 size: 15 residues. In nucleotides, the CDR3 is TGTGCCAGCAGCTTAGAATGGACAGCGAACACTGAAGCTTTCTTT. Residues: CASSLEWTANTEAFF.

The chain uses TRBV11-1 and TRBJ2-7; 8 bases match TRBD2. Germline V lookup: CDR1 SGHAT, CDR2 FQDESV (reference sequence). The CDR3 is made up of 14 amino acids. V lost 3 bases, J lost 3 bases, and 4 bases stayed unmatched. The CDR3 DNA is TGTGCCAGCAGCTTCTCCGGGGGGGGCTACGAGCAGTACTTC. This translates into CASSFSGGGYEQYF.

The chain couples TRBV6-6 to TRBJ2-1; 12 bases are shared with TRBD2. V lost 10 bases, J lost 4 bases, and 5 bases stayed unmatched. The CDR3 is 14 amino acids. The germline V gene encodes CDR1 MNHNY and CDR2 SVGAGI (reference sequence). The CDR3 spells CATQLAGGYNEQFF. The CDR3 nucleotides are TGTGCCACCCAACTAGCGGGGGGTTACAATGAGCAGTTCTTC.

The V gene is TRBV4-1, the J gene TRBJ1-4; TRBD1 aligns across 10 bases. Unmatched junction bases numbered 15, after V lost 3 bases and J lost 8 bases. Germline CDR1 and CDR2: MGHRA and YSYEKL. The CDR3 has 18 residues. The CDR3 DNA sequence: TGCGCCAGCAGCCAGCTCCCGGGACAGGGGCCAAGTGGGGAAAAACTGTTTTTT. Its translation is CASSQLPGQGPSGEKLFF.

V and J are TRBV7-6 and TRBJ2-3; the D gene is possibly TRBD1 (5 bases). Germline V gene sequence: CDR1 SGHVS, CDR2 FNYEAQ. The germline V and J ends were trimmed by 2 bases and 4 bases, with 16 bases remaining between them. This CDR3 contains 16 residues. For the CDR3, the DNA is TGTGCCAGCAGCTTATGGGCAGGGAACCCCGCAGATACGCAGTATTTT. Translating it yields CASSLWAGNPADTQYF.

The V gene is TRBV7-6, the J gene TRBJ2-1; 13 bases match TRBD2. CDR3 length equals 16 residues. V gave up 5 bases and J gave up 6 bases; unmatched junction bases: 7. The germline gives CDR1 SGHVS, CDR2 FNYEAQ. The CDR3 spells CASSPQLAGGFNEQFF. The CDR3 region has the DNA TGTGCCAGCAGCCCACAACTAGCGGGGGGGTTCAATGAGCAGTTCTTC. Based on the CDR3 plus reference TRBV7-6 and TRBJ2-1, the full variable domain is GAGVSQSPRYKVTKRGQDVALRCDPISGHVSLYWYRQALGQGPEFLTYFNYEAQQDKSGLPNDRFSAERPEGSISTLTIQRTEQRDSAMYRCASSPQLAGGFNEQFFGPGTRLTVL.

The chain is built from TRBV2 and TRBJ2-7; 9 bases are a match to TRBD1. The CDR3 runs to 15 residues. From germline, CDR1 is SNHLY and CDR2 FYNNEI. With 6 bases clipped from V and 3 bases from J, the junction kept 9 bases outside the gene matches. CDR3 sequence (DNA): TGTGCCAGCAGACCTCTGGGACAGGGAAACTACGAGCAGTACTTC. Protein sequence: CASRPLGQGNYEQYF.

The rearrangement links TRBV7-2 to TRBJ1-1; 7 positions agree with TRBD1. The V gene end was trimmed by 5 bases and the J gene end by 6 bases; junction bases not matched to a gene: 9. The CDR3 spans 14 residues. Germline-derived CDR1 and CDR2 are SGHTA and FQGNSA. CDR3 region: CASSPSGTAPEAFF. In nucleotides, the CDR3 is TGTGCCAGCAGCCCAAGTGGGACAGCCCCTGAAGCTTTCTTT.

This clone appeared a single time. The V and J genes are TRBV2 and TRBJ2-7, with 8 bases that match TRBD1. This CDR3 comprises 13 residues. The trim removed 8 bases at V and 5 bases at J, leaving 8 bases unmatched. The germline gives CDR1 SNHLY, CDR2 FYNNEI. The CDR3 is CASDDRGFNEQYF. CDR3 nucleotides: TGTGCCAGCGATGACAGGGGTTTCAACGAGCAGTACTTC.

The CDR3 DNA reads as TGTGCCAGCAGCTTGGGGTCAAGGGAGCAGTTCTTC. Residues: CASSLGSREQFF. The chain is built from TRBV5-6 and TRBJ2-1; D remains ambiguous. The CDR3 is made up of 12 amino acids. Germline CDR1 is SGHDT and CDR2 is YYEEEE. Trimming left V 0 bases short and J 10 bases short, with 8 bases between.

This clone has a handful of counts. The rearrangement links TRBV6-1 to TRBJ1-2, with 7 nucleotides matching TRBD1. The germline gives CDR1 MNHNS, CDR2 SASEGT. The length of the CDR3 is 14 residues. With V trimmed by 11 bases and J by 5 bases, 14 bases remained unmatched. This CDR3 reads CASRGAGGVYGYTF. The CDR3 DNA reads TGTGCCTCCAGGGGGGCAGGGGGAGTGTATGGCTACACCTTC.

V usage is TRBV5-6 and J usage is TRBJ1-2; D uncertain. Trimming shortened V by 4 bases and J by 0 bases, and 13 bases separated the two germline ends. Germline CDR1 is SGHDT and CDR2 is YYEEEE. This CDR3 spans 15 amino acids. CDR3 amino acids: CASSIFAGSNYGYTF. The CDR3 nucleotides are TGTGCCAGCAGCATATTTGCGGGGTCTAACTATGGCTACACCTTC. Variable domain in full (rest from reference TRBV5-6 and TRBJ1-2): DAGVTQSPTHLIKTRGQQVTLRCSPKSGHDTVSWYQQALGQGPQFIFQYYEEEERQRGNFPDRFSGHQFPNYSSELNVNALLLGDSALYLCASSIFAGSNYGYTFGSGTRLTVV.

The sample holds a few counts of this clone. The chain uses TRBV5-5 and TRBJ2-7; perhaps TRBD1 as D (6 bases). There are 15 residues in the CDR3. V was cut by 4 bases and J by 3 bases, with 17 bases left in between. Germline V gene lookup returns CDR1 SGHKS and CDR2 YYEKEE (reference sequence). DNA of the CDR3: TGTGCCAGCAGCACTGGGGGCAGTACGGGCTACGAGCAGTACTTC. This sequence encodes CASSTGGSTGYEQYF.

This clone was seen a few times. The CDR3 DNA reads as TGTGCCAGCAGCTTATCCGAGAGACAGGGTAGCACTGAAGCTTTCTTT. This gives the protein CASSLSERQGSTEAFF. This chain links TRBV7-8 with TRBJ1-1, with TRBD1 matching over 7 bases. This CDR3 region has 16 residues. With V trimmed by 2 bases and J by 4 bases, 10 bases remained unmatched. Per the germline V gene, CDR1 is SGHVS and CDR2 is FQNEAQ.

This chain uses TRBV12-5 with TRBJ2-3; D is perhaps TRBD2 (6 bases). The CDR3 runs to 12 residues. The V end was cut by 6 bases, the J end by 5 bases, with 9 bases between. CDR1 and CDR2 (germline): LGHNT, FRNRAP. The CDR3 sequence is CASGMGGDTQYF. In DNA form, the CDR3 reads TGTGCTAGTGGCATGGGGGGAGATACGCAGTATTTT.

The CDR3 coding sequence is TGTGCCAGCAGTTACGTAACAGATAGGGGCTACACCTTC. It specifies CASSYVTDRGYTF. This sequence joins TRBV6-6 and TRBJ1-2; D not resolved. The germline V and J ends were trimmed by 2 bases and 8 bases, with 12 bases remaining between them. The germline gives CDR1 MNHNY, CDR2 SVGAGI (reference sequence). The CDR3 is made up of 13 amino acids.

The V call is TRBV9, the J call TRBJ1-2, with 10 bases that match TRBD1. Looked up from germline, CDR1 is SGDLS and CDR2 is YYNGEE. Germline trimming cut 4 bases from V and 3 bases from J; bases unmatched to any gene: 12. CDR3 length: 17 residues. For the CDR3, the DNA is TGTGCCAGCAGCCCGATCAGGGGACAGGGGATGGACTATGGCTACACCTTC. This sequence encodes CASSPIRGQGMDYGYTF.

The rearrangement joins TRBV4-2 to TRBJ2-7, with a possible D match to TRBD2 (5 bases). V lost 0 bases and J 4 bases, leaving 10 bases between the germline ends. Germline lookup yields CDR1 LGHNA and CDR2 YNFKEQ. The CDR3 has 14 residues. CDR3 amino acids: CASSQDLSGYEQYF. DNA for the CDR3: TGTGCCAGCAGCCAAGATCTTTCGGGGTACGAGCAGTACTTC.

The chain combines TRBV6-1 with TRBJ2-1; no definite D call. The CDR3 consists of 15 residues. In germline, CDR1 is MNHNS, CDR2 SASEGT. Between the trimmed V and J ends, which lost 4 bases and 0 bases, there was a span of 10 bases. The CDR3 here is CASSAKWSSYNEQFF. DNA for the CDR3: TGTGCCAGCAGTGCCAAGTGGAGCTCCTACAATGAGCAGTTCTTC.

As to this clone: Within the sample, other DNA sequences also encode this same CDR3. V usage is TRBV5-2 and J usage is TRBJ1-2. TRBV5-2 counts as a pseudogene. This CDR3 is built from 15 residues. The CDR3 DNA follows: TGCGCCAGCAAGGAGGAGGAGTTAGCTAACTATGGCTACACCTTC. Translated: CASKEEELANYGYTF.

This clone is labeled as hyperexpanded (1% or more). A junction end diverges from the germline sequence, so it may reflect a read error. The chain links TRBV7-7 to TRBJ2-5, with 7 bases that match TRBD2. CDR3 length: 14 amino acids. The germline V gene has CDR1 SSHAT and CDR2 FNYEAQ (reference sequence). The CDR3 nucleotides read TGTGCTAGCAGCCCCGGGACTACGGAAGAGACCCAGTACTTC. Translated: CASSPGTTEETQYF.

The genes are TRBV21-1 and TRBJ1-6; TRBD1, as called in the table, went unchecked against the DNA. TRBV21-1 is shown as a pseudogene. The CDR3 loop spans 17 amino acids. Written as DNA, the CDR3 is TGTGCCAGCAGCTGCAGGGTACACATACATCATAATTCACCCCTCCACTTT. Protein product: CASSCRVHIHHNSPLHF.

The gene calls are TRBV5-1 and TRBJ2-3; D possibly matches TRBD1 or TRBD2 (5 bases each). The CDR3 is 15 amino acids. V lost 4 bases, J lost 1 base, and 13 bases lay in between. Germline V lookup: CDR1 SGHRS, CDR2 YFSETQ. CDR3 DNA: TGCGCCAGCAGCCCCTCTGGGGGAGGCACAGATACGCAGTATTTT. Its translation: CASSPSGGGTDTQYF.

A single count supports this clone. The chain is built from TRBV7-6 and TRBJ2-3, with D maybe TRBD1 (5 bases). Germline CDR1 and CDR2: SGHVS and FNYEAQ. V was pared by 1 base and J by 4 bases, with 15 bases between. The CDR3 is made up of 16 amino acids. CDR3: CASSLVQRVTADTQYF. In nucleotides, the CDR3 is TGTGCCAGCAGCTTAGTGCAGCGAGTGACAGCAGATACGCAGTATTTT.